This T cell receptor beta chain originates from a study of CD8+ T cells in alopecia areata. Study context: C3H/HeJ graft donors with spontaneous alopecia, aged 6-12 months, supplied skin that was transplanted onto female C3H/HeJ mice aged roughly 6-11 weeks.

cDNA serving as the sequencing template came from extracted, reverse transcribed RNA. The repertoire was sequenced with immunoSEQ multiplex PCR; TCRdb's copy has only in-frame clones and lacks some. The table lists 200,000 to 300,000 clones, with no singletons. Overall study findings and caveats: Sequences from scalp samples also cover resident alphabeta T cells of normal skin. Higher clonality was seen in lesional scalp than in normal scalp, especially in alopecia totalis/universalis.

The J segment lost 0 bases and the V segment lost 2 bases, leaving 3 bases of the junction unmatched. Germline assignment: CDR1 NNHDY and CDR2 SYVADS. The CDR3 has 15 amino acids. Markers used for sorting pooled cutaneous lymph node cells were CD4, CD8alpha, NKG2D, NKG2ACE and others. The table lists this clone with a few counts. Its target is unknown. Gene names and germline match the mouse. The read is 4 residues too short to cover the CDR3 end, so that end is filled in from the germline J gene. This TCR was sampled from a C3H/HeJ mouse with alopecia areata. The strain bears MHC haplotype H2-k. The source material was CD4+ T cells sorted from a lymph node. This rearrangement joins TRBV13-3 to TRBJ2-3; 7 bases line up with TRBD1. The CDR3 protein is CASSDPRGSAETLYF. The covered CDR3 bases are TGTGCCAGCAGTGACCCCAGGGGGAGTGCAGAA.